This T cell receptor beta chain was captured in a study of T cell responses to AZD1222 COVID-19 vaccine. CDR1 and CDR2 from the germline V gene are ENHRY and SYGVKD. V lost 3 bases and J 5 bases, leaving 18 bases between the germline ends. This CDR3 has 16 amino acids. Concerning this clone itself: As yet, its antigen is unknown.

Study-level points and caveats: Among those given AZD1222, only 5 to 7 were seropositive at baseline. Among the donors, most were white British and more were female, and clonal diversity was possibly underestimated. Repertoires were sampled only after the peak T cell response.

Clones were sequenced by immunoSEQ multiplex PCR, and TCRdb holds only the in-frame ones, with some missing. The repertoire holds under 200,000 clones, with approximately 94% as singletons. The sample was peripheral blood, taken on day 0 of AZD1222 vaccination. This TCR was recovered from an adult in good health. V and J are TRBV10-3 and TRBJ2-3; D is possibly TRBD2 (6 bases). The CDR3 DNA reads TGTGCCATCAGTGATCTCACGGGAGCCACGGGAGATACGCAGTATTTT. Protein product: CAISDLTGATGDTQYF.